This TCR beta chain was found in a study of blood T cell repertoires in COVID-19 (dated by TCRdb to between 2020 and 2021). Study-level background: Samples covering the acute and convalescent phases of COVID-19 were provided by collaborators in the United States, Italy and Spain. The repertoires were made available in a free public database intended to serve as a resource for research on the immune response to SARS-CoV-2. Where HLA class I and class II types were available, the types were taken from metadata supplied by the sample provider, not from assay-based typing. Nearly every sample came with metadata listing a de-identified subject ID, COVID-19 status, age in years and sex. The prospective study material was composed of cDNA or gDNA derived from T cells, B-cell-depleted T cells, or PBMCs. Subjects who had been exposed to COVID-19, were actively infected with it, or had recovered from it provided the deeply sampled blood TCRbeta repertoires that made up the dataset. Samples were obtained from the ongoing ImmuneRACE study (first 160 participants) and from 1,000 to 1,500 subjects provided by 6 global collaborators. What the authors observed across the whole study: How much clinical and demographic metadata was included differed by source and by participant, and the metadata was provided uncurated.

A note on this clone: Its specific antigen is unknown. The input lacks base qualities; no much larger clone sits a single base away.

The immunoSEQ Assay, a bias-controlled multiplex PCR, was used to amplify TCRbeta CDR3 regions from genomic DNA. Regarding the original processing steps: Within the assay, amplification of reference gene primers was used to estimate how many nucleated cells each sample contained. To quantify the absolute abundance of each unique TCRbeta CDR3 rearrangement, sequence reads were collapsed and filtered. Productive Simpson clonality was computed per sample as the square root of Simpson's diversity index over productive rearrangements. TCRdb carries this immuneACCESS record with in-frame sequences only. Its versions omit some clonotypes, under half of them owing to an unresolved V gene in the studies checked, with the rest unexplained. V, J and clone size are those of that table, while D and trimming were read from the DNA. Recorded for this sample are around 300,000 clones; under 90% of them occurred a single time. The ten largest clonotypes hold about 1.7% of the sample.

Cut back by 7 bases and 2 bases, the V and J ends lie 11 bases apart. The CDR3 covers 13 residues, taking in both the cysteine and the phenylalanine. Solely the CDR3 DNA is kept, with 39 bases framed from the first base. The germline V gene sets CDR1 to MDHEN and CDR2 to SYDVKM. Enrolling through a virtual design, the prospective study's participants ranged in age from roughly 18 to 95 years and lived across roughly 24 United States geographic areas. Cohort assignment in the prospective study relied on participant-reported clinical history from a screening survey and a study questionnaire. Recovered participants in ImmuneRACE Cohort 3 were defined by two consecutive negative NP/OP PCR tests, clearance by a healthcare professional, or resolution of symptoms. Mobile phlebotomists in the prospective study collected whole blood, serum and a nasopharyngeal or oropharyngeal swab from every participant. Additional blood draws and questionnaires over an approximately two-month period could optionally be provided by prospective study participants. Prospective study blood samples were shipped either frozen or at room temperature before DNA extraction.

This sequence was found in a middle-aged woman who had recovered from COVID-19. Specimen: PBMCs or T cells enriched from blood (not recorded which). The chain links TRBV28 with TRBJ1-1, with the identity of the D gene unclear. This receptor carries the CDR3 CASKPGYNTEAFF. The sequenced DNA: TGTGCCAGCAAGCCGGGGTATAACACTGAAGCTTTCTTT.